The rows below give T cell receptor beta chains drawn from one sample of a study of glioma-infiltrating T cells after dendritic cell vaccination. The protocol was immunoSEQ multiplex PCR, while the TCRdb copy is restricted to in-frame clones and leaves out a portion. Among tens of thousands of clones listed, about nine tenths were seen once. The sample here was blood, taken after dendritic cell vaccination. The source of these receptors is a human donor with glioblastoma. Both conserved end residues are part of each CDR3. The order of the fields is D gene, clone size, J gene, V gene, CDR3 DNA, CDR3 protein. A D gene is named only where the DNA matches it firmly. Rows give clone size only sometimes, using once, few, many, or a class for an expanded clone.

TRBD1 | . | TRBJ1-1 | TRBV7-9 | TGTGCCAGCAGCCAAAGGACAGGGGACGGTGAAGCTTTCTTT | CASSQRTGDGEAFF
TRBD2 | . | TRBJ2-5 | TRBV4-1 | TGCGCCAGCAGCCAACCAGGACTAGCGGGAGGGACACAAGAGACCCAGTACTTC | CASSQPGLAGGTQETQYF
TRBD2 | . | TRBJ2-1 | TRBV2 | TGTGCCAGCAGCTCCGTGGGCGGGAGCAATGAGCAGTTCTTC | CASSSVGGSNEQFF
. | . | TRBJ1-1 | TRBV5-6 | TGTGCCAGCAGCGGGAGGGTAAGGGGCACTGAAGCTTTCTTT | CASSGRVRGTEAFF
. | once | TRBJ2-1 | TRBV29-1 | TGCAGCGTTGTCCTAGCAAACAATGAGCAGTTCTTC | CSVVLANNEQFF
TRBD2 | few | TRBJ2-1 | TRBV5-6 | TGTGCCAGCAGCCGGAGGACTAGCGGGGTGAGCTCCTACAATGAGCAGTTCTTC | CASSRRTSGVSSYNEQFF
. | . | TRBJ2-7 | TRBV18 | TGTGCCAGCTCCTCACCCGGGGGATCCTACGAGCAGTACTTC | CASSSPGGSYEQYF
TRBD2 | . | TRBJ2-3 | TRBV12-5 | TGTGCTAGTGGTTTGGGCACGGGGGGAGATACGCAGTATTTT | CASGLGTGGDTQYF
. | once | TRBJ2-7 | TRBV6-1 | TGTGCCAGCCACGGGACAAGATACGAGCAGTACTTC | CASHGTRYEQYF
. | . | TRBJ1-1 | TRBV7-3 | TGTGCCAGCAGCCCCCGGACAAACACTGAAGCTTTCTTT | CASSPRTNTEAFF
TRBD2 | . | TRBJ2-7 | TRBV5-8 | TGTGCCAGCAGCCGCGGGACTAGCGACTACGAGCAGTACTTC | CASSRGTSDYEQYF
TRBD2 | . | TRBJ2-7 | TRBV27 | TGTGCCAGCACGACTAGCGGGGGGGCAAGGGAGCAGTACTTC | CASTTSGGAREQYF
TRBD1 | . | TRBJ1-3 | TRBV9 | TGTGCCAGCAGCGTAGATTGGACAGGCTCTGGAAACACCATATATTTT | CASSVDWTGSGNTIYF
. | . | TRBJ2-1 | TRBV27 | TGTGCCAGCAGTTTAGACTACTACAATGAGCAGTTCTTC | CASSLDYYNEQFF
. | . | TRBJ1-2 | TRBV6-4 | TGTGCCAGCAGTGACTCGGGGGGAGAGAGCTATGGCTACACCTTC | CASSDSGGESYGYTF
. | . | TRBJ1-4 | TRBV19 | TGTGCCAGTAGTATAAGCACAGCAACTAATGAAAAACTGTTTTTT | CASSISTATNEKLFF
TRBD1 | . | TRBJ1-1 | TRBV27 | TGTGCCAGCAGTTTGCTAGCGCGGACAGGGGCGAAGAAAGCTTTCTTT | CASSLLARTGAKKAFF
TRBD2 | . | TRBJ2-3 | TRBV5-1 | TGCGCCAGCAATATCGGCGGGAGCCCTAGCACAGATACGCAGTATTTT | CASNIGGSPSTDTQYF
. | . | TRBJ1-5 | TRBV25-1 | TGTGCCAGCAGTGACGCACAGGGCGGCAATCAGCCCCAGCATTTT | CASSDAQGGNQPQHF
. | . | TRBJ1-5 | TRBV27 | TGTGCCAGCAGTTTAAGGGCGGGTAGCAATCAGCCCCAGCATTTT | CASSLRAGSNQPQHF
. | . | TRBJ2-7 | TRBV6-1 | TGTGCCAGCAGCGCCCCGGGATCCTACGAGCAGTACTTC | CASSAPGSYEQYF
. | . | TRBJ2-7 | TRBV6-5 | TGTGCCAGCAGCTCCACAGGGCACGAGCAGTACTTC | CASSSTGHEQYF
. | once | TRBJ1-3 | TRBV7-8 | TGTGCCAGCAGCTTAGGGGGGGGACGGAGCTCTGGAAACACCATATATTTT | CASSLGGGRSSGNTIYF
TRBD1 | . | TRBJ1-2 | TRBV11-2 | TGTGCCAGCAGGGCGAGCAGGGGGCGGTCGTATGGCTACACCTTC | CASRASRGRSYGYTF
TRBD2 | . | TRBJ2-1 | TRBV5-4 | TGTGCCAGCAGCCTAGCGGGAGGGCGGTACAATGAGCAGTTCTTC | CASSLAGGRYNEQFF
. | . | TRBJ1-2 | TRBV7-9 | TGTGCCAGCAGCGTACAGGGACGAGAGCTTAACTATGGCTACACCTTC | CASSVQGRELNYGYTF
TRBD1 | . | TRBJ1-4 | TRBV10-1 | TGCGCCAGCAGTAAGTCGACAGGGTGGAGTGAAAAACTGTTTTTT | CASSKSTGWSEKLFF
TRBD1 | . | TRBJ1-2 | TRBV15 | TGTGCCACCAGCAACCGACAGGGGAATAACTATGGCTACACCTTC | CATSNRQGNNYGYTF
TRBD2 | few | TRBJ2-7 | TRBV10-2 | TGCGCCAGCAGTGACGGGACTAGCGGCTACGAGCAGTACTTC | CASSDGTSGYEQYF
. | . | TRBJ1-1 | TRBV11-2 | TGTGCCAGCAGCCCAGCGGGGGGAGCTTTCTTT | CASSPAGGAFF
. | . | TRBJ1-6 | TRBV19 | TGTGCCAGTAGTATAAGGACAGCGGCGTCACCCCTCCACTTT | CASSIRTAASPLHF
. | . | TRBJ2-7 | TRBV7-2 | TGTGCCAGCAGCTTGACCCATTCAGCACCCGGGTCTTCTACGATGCAGTACTTC | CASSLTHSAPGSSTMQYF
. | . | TRBJ2-2 | TRBV10-3 | TGTGCCATCAGTGAGATCAGGGGTGAGCGTGACGGGGAGCTGTTTTTT | CAISEIRGERDGELFF
TRBD2 | few | TRBJ2-7 | TRBV2 | TGTGCCAGCGTGGGGGGACTAGCGGGGGATAGGCAGTACTTC | CASVGGLAGDRQYF
TRBD2 | . | TRBJ2-3 | TRBV4-1 | TGCGCCAGCAGCCAGTCCACCGGGAGGGGGGGCCCAGATACGCAGTATTTT | CASSQSTGRGGPDTQYF
TRBD2 | . | TRBJ2-1 | TRBV15 | TGTGCCACCAGAATAGCGGGGGGGCCCTCCTACAATGAGCAGTTCTTC | CATRIAGGPSYNEQFF
. | . | TRBJ2-3 | TRBV12-5 | TGTGCTAGTGGTTTGTCCTTGACAGATACGCAGTATTTT | CASGLSLTDTQYF
TRBD1 | once | TRBJ1-1 | TRBV11-2 | TGTGCCAGCAGCGTCCCTCCTGGGACAGGGTCCAACACTGAAGCTTTCTTT | CASSVPPGTGSNTEAFF
TRBD1 | . | TRBJ2-7 | TRBV11-2 | TGTGCCAGCAGCCTGAGGCCCCCCGGGACAGGGTACACCTACGAGCAGTACTTC | CASSLRPPGTGYTYEQYF
. | . | TRBJ2-1 | TRBV27 | TGTGCCAGCAGTCCAAGGGGATGGGGAAGCTCCTACAATGAGCAGTTCTTC | CASSPRGWGSSYNEQFF
TRBD1 | few | TRBJ2-3 | TRBV7-6 | TGTGCCAGCAGCTCTACCCAGGACAGGGGGGACAAGGATACGCAGTATTTT | CASSSTQDRGDKDTQYF
. | . | TRBJ1-1 | TRBV5-8 | TGTGCCAGCAGCCCCCGCACAGGGCCCCCGGAAGCTTTCTTT | CASSPRTGPPEAFF
. | . | TRBJ2-3 | TRBV5-1 | TGCGCCAGCAGCTTCCAGAATACAGATACGCAGTATTTT | CASSFQNTDTQYF
. | . | TRBJ2-7 | TRBV5-8 | TGTGCCAGCAGCTTGGGGGACTCGTACTACGAGCAGTACTTC | CASSLGDSYYEQYF
TRBD2 | once | TRBJ2-1 | TRBV19 | TGTGCCAGTAGTATAGAGGGGGGACTAGCGGGGGTTAATGAGCAGTTCTTC | CASSIEGGLAGVNEQFF
. | medium-sized | TRBJ1-2 | TRBV6-6 | TGTGCCAGCAGTTACGGTGGGGGGGCTAACTATGGCTACACCTTC | CASSYGGGANYGYTF
TRBD1 | . | TRBJ2-5 | TRBV5-1 | TGCGCCAGCAGCTCCGACAGGGGAGAGACCCAGTACTTC | CASSSDRGETQYF
. | . | TRBJ1-1 | TRBV28 | TGTGCCAGCACCCCAAGCGGGACTTACCTTGCGACTGAAGCTTTCTTT | CASTPSGTYLATEAFF
. | once | TRBJ2-2 | TRBV7-6 | TGTGCCAGCAGCTGGGAGTTTAACACCGGGGAGCTGTTTTTT | CASSWEFNTGELFF
. | . | TRBJ1-1 | TRBV19 | TGTGCCAGTAGTAGGGCGGGCAGTATGAACACTGAAGCTTTCTTT | CASSRAGSMNTEAFF
. | . | TRBJ2-1 | TRBV5-1 | TGCGCCAGCAGCTCCGGACTATCCTACAATGAGCAGTTCTTC | CASSSGLSYNEQFF